This record covers a single TCR beta chain. Its cognate antigen is unknown. TCRdb re-derived calls from the RT-PCR reads in MiXCR, one entry per CDR3 protein. This sample yields about 780,000 distinct CDR3 sequences, of which under 20% are seen a single time; approximately 10% belongs to the top ten. This sample stems from a study of response to subunit inactivated influenza vaccine. The CDR3 runs to 20 residues. The V gene's germline CDR1 is SGHRS and CDR2 YFSETQ. After removal of 2 bases from V and 4 bases from J, the junction contained 21 bases not matched to a gene. Findings and caveats of the study: Authors suggested each seasonal influenza vaccination recruits few new T cells.

The sequences come from PBMCs from blood, collected roughly 5 days after vaccination. The clonotype comes from a man aged 50-60 years who received an inactivated influenza vaccine. V gene TRBV5-1 combines with J gene TRBJ1-1, with 9 bases that match TRBD1. The CDR3 nucleotides read TGCGCCAGCAGCTTAGTCCGGACAGGGGTGAAGACCGAGCCGGGCACTGAAGCTTTCTTT. It codes for CASSLVRTGVKTEPGTEAFF.